One TCR beta chain is described in this entry. With 0 bases removed from V and 7 bases from J, the gap between germline ends came to 13 bases. Germline V lookup: CDR1 SGHDN, CDR2 FVKESK. CDR3 length equals 16 residues. Clones were sequenced by immunoSEQ multiplex PCR, and TCRdb holds only the in-frame ones, with some missing. The sample records 150,000 or so clones, 88% being singletons. This specimen belongs to a study of control samples from healthy donors and cancer patients. The sequence was collected from a man between 18 and 35 years old in good health. This rearrangement joins TRBV14 to TRBJ1-6; D remains unclear. The sample comprised blood. The CDR3 reads CASSQDKIPTNSPLHF. DNA for the CDR3: TGTGCCAGCAGCCAAGATAAGATCCCCACAAATTCACCCCTCCACTTT.